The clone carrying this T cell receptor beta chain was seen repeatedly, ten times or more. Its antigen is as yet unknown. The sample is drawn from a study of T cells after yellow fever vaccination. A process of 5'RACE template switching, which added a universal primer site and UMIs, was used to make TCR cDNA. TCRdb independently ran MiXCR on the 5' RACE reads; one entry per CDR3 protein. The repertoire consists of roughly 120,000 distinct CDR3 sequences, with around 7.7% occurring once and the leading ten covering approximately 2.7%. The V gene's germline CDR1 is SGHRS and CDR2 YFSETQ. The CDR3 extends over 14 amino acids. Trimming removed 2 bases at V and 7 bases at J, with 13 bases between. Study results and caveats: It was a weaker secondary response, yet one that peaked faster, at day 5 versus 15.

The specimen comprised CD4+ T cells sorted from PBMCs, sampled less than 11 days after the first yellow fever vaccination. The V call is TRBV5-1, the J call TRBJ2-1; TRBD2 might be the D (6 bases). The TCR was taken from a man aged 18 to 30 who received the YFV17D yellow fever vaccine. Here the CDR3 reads CASSFGTLGNEQFF. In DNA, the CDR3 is TGCGCCAGCAGCTTCGGGACTCTCGGTAATGAGCAGTTCTTC.